This T cell receptor beta chain came from a study of spatial heterogeneity in lung cancer. Study-level background: Beta-chain sequences consistently outnumbered alpha-chain sequences in detection.

To note about this clonotype: What it binds is not known.

The time point here: blood at routine non-recurrence follow-up after resection. Researchers sequenced whole RNA taken from tumor, nontumor lung or frozen PBMC without sorting. The CDR3 contains 15 residues. Trimming removed 3 bases from V and 2 bases from J; junction bases left unmatched: 3. CDR1 and CDR2 (germline): KGHSH, LQKENI. Regarding the study as a whole: Relative to follow-up, resection was when ubiquitous expanded tumor TCRs appeared more in blood.

Each molecule of TCR cDNA was tagged with one unique molecular identifier. Each CDR3 protein is one row after TCRdb ran MiXCR on the 5' RACE reads. The sample contains about 70,000 distinct CDR3 sequences, nearly 9% of which appear only once. This clonotype was sampled from a female donor with early-stage non-small cell lung cancer. The sample here was PBMCs, taken at follow-up. The chain recombines TRBV18 with TRBJ2-7; 11 nucleotides agree with TRBD1. CDR3 sequence: CASSPAGQGAYEQYF. The DNA of the CDR3 is TGTGCCAGCTCACCTGCGGGACAGGGGGCCTACGAGCAGTACTTC.